A single sample gave rise to the 19 T cell receptor beta chains below, sequenced in a study of response to subunit inactivated influenza vaccine. TCRdb recomputed calls from the RT-PCR reads with MiXCR, one row per CDR3 protein. The sample has 600,000 to 700,000 distinct CDR3 sequences; around 15% are singletons. Sequenced material: PBMCs from blood, taken roughly 2 weeks before vaccination. Receptors were obtained from a man in his forties or fifties who received an inactivated influenza vaccine.

The gene calls are TRBV11-3 and TRBJ2-1; maybe TRBD2 (7 bases). CDR1 and CDR2 from the germline V gene are SGHNT and YENEEA. The CDR3 consists of 15 residues. The ends were cut back, 5 bases at V and 3 bases at J, with 14 bases in the middle. The CDR3 nucleotides are TGTGCCAGCAGCGTAGGGGGGGTAGGCTACAATGAGCAGTTCTTC. This translates into CASSVGGVGYNEQFF.

There are many counts of this clonotype. The chain has TRBV6-2 or TRBV6-3 and TRBJ2-5, with D tentatively TRBD2 (6 bases). The length of the CDR3 is 17 residues. Germline V lookup: CDR1 MNHEY, CDR2 SVGEGT. Trimming removed 0 bases from V and 0 bases from J, with 14 bases in between. CDR3 residues: CASSYSIAGSYQETQYF. CDR3 coding DNA: TGTGCCAGCAGTTACTCTATCGCGGGGAGCTACCAAGAGACCCAGTACTTC.

This clonotype was detected only a few times. The chain uses TRBV20-1 and TRBJ2-5; 8 bases are a match to TRBD1. The length of the CDR3 is 13 residues. Germline assignment: CDR1 DFQATT and CDR2 SNEGSKA (reference sequence). Losses at the gene ends were 6 bases for V and 4 bases for J; bases not matched to a gene: 7. Written as DNA, the CDR3 is TGCAGTGCGGCCTGGACAGGGACAGAGACCCAGTACTTC. Amino acid sequence: CSAAWTGTETQYF.

This clonotype was seen ten or more times. V is TRBV11-2 and J is TRBJ1-2; D uncertain. Deletions cut 2 bases from V and 7 bases from J, with 17 bases between. This CDR3 contains 15 residues. CDR1 SGHAT and CDR2 FQNNGV come from the germline V gene. The chain's CDR3 is CASSLSDIMAGGYTF. The DNA of the CDR3 is TGTGCCAGCAGCTTATCCGACATTATGGCAGGTGGCTACACCTTC.

This clonotype was observed a handful of times. The rearrangement links TRBV2 to TRBJ2-7; possibly TRBD1 for D (5 bases). V was cut by 11 bases and J by 8 bases, with 19 bases left in between. Germline V gene data show CDR1 as SNHLY and CDR2 as FYNNEI. This CDR3 has 12 residues. CDR3 in DNA: TGTGCCGGATCGACAGACAGTACGAAGCAGTACTTC. This codes for CAGSTDSTKQYF.

This clonotype was counted a few times. J is TRBJ2-2 and V is TRBV6-5; no clear D gene. Germline V gives CDR1 MNHEY, CDR2 SVGAGI. V lost 6 bases to trimming and J lost 1 base, with 3 bases between them. This CDR3 has 12 amino acids. CDR3 amino acids: CASRMNTGELFF. For the CDR3, the DNA is TGTGCCAGCAGGATGAACACCGGGGAGCTGTTTTTT.

The chain recombines TRBV7-2 with TRBJ1-5; D remains unclear. The CDR3 is made up of 15 amino acids. CDR1 and CDR2 from the germline V gene are SGHTA and FQGNSA. V was trimmed by 1 base and J by 4 bases, leaving 11 bases between them. CDR3 sequence: CASSLVGNGNQPQHF. Written as DNA, the CDR3 is TGTGCCAGCAGCTTAGTCGGGAATGGGAATCAGCCCCAGCATTTT. Full variable domain (remainder filled in from reference TRBV7-2 and TRBJ1-5): GAGVSQSPSNKVTEKGKDVELRCDPISGHTALYWYRQSLGQGLEFLIYFQGNSAPDKSGLPSDRFSAERTGGSVSTLTIQRTQQEDSAVYLCASSLVGNGNQPQHFGDGTRLSIL.

This clonotype was seen a few times. CDR3 DNA sequence: TGTGCCAGCAGTTTGTTAAATTTGGAGACCCAGTACTTC. Encoded protein: CASSLLNLETQYF. The chain recombines TRBV28 with TRBJ2-5; D gene unclear. The germline V and J ends were trimmed by 3 bases and 5 bases, with 10 bases remaining between them. CDR3 length: 13 residues. Germline lookup yields CDR1 MDHEN and CDR2 SYDVKM.

This clonotype was observed at least ten times. V and J are TRBV4-3 and TRBJ1-2; no clear D gene. The CDR3 is 14 residues long. V was pared by 0 bases and J by 2 bases, with 7 bases between. CDR1 LGHNA and CDR2 YSLEER come from the germline V gene. CDR3 nucleotide sequence: TGCGCCAGCAGCCAAGAATCGGGGAACTATGGCTACACCTTC. This translates into CASSQESGNYGYTF.

This clonotype has more than one count but fewer than ten. This rearrangement joins TRBV7-2 to TRBJ2-3; a possible D gene is TRBD2 (6 bases). The CDR3 runs 13 residues. Per germline, CDR1 SGHTA and CDR2 FQGNSA. Trimming left V 9 bases short and J 10 bases short, with 20 bases between. The CDR3 reads CASYRTTGAPQYF. The DNA of the CDR3 is TGTGCCAGTTACAGAACAACGGGAGCCCCGCAGTATTTT.

V is TRBV15 and J is TRBJ1-4; 7 bases match TRBD1. Germline CDR1 LNHNV, CDR2 YYDKDF (reference sequence). Germline trimming cut 4 bases from V and 13 bases from J; bases unmatched to any gene: 6. This CDR3 is built from 12 residues. The CDR3 loop is CATSINRGALFF. As DNA, the CDR3 is TGTGCCACCAGCATAAACAGGGGCGCACTGTTTTTT.

This chain links TRBV20-1 with TRBJ2-1; 7 nucleotides match TRBD2. The CDR3 loop spans 16 amino acids. The germline CDR1 and CDR2 sequences are DFQATT and SNEGSKA (reference sequence). V lost 0 bases, J lost 4 bases, and 9 bases stayed unmatched. CDR3 sequence: CSARDQRLAVYNEQFF. The CDR3 coding sequence is TGCAGTGCTAGAGATCAACGCCTAGCGGTTTACAATGAGCAGTTCTTC.

The chain links TRBV2 to TRBJ2-3; D call uncertain. Germline V CDR1 and CDR2: SNHLY, FYNNEI. The V gene lost 2 bases and the J gene lost 0 bases, with 9 bases spanning the gap. The CDR3 length is 15 residues. This CDR3 is CASSERKSSTDTQYF. In DNA, the CDR3 is TGTGCCAGCAGTGAACGAAAATCTAGCACAGATACGCAGTATTTT.

V and J are TRBV29-1 and TRBJ1-1; 7 nucleotides agree with TRBD1. With V trimmed by 7 bases and J by 4 bases, 12 bases remained unmatched. The CDR3 runs 14 residues. Germline values: CDR1 SQVTM, CDR2 ANQGSEA. CDR3 region: CSGQHRGRSTEAFF. CDR3 nucleotide sequence: TGCAGCGGCCAACACAGGGGACGGAGCACTGAAGCTTTCTTT.

The V call is TRBV11-2, the J call TRBJ2-1; tentative D call: TRBD1 (6 bases). The germline CDR1 and CDR2 sequences are SGHAT and FQNNGV. The CDR3 extends over 13 amino acids. The V and J ends lost 7 bases and 4 bases respectively, with 11 bases between them. As DNA, the CDR3 is TGTGCCAGCACCGACAGGTTGTACAATGAGCAGTTCTTC. Translated, it gives CASTDRLYNEQFF.

The chain's CDR3 is CASSSHLRGFGGYTF. CDR3 DNA: TGTGCCAGCAGTTCCCATCTTCGGGGGTTCGGCGGCTACACCTTC. The chain recombines TRBV6-5 with TRBJ1-2; D might be TRBD1 (5 bases). CDR3 size: 15 residues. Germline lookup yields CDR1 MNHEY and CDR2 SVGAGI. Between the trimmed V and J ends, which lost 4 bases and 8 bases, there was a span of 20 bases.

CDR3 sequence: CASSQAGTGTYNEQFF. The CDR3 DNA follows: TGTGCCAGCAGCCAAGCAGGGACAGGGACCTACAATGAGCAGTTCTTC. The chain carries TRBV2 and TRBJ2-1; 9 bases fit TRBD1. The trim removed 6 bases at V and 2 bases at J, leaving 8 bases unmatched. Germline CDR1 and CDR2: SNHLY and FYNNEI. CDR3 size: 16 residues.

V is TRBV9 and J is TRBJ2-1; no clear D gene. CDR1 is SGDLS, CDR2 YYNGEE, per germline. V was cut by 3 bases and J by 10 bases, with 11 bases left in between. This CDR3 spans 12 amino acids. The CDR3 loop reads CASSAPFGEQFF. Here the CDR3 DNA reads TGTGCCAGCAGCGCCCCTTTCGGGGAGCAGTTCTTC.

The chain couples TRBV24-1 to TRBJ2-1; 13 bases are shared with TRBD2. After removal of 8 bases from V and 9 bases from J, the junction contained 9 bases not matched to a gene. This CDR3 comprises 15 residues. The germline V gene encodes CDR1 KGHDR and CDR2 SFDVKD. This CDR3 reads CATTSGTSGITEQFF. In nucleotides, the CDR3 is TGTGCCACCACAAGTGGGACTAGCGGGATTACTGAGCAGTTCTTC.